Only a few counts were recorded for the clone carrying this T cell receptor (beta chain). This CDR3 has 12 amino acids. Germline-derived CDR1 and CDR2 are LNHDA and SQIVND (reference sequence). V lost 5 bases, J lost 13 bases, and 7 bases stayed unmatched. What was sequenced were expressed TCRB transcripts, since all of the isolated RNA had been reverse transcribed. The average output of naive, central memory and regulatory T cell samples was millions of reads. Assay: immunoSEQ multiplex PCR; the TCRdb copy retains only in-frame clones and omits some. The sample lists under 350,000 clones, 7% to 9% occurring once. This sample was taken from a study of beta chain features in type 1 diabetes.

Sequenced sample: central memory CD4+ T cells from blood. This sequence joins TRBV19 and TRBJ2-4; 8 nucleotides line up with TRBD1. This receptor was identified in a young woman in good health. The CDR3: CASSLRTGTQYF. CDR3 coding DNA: TGTGCCAGTAGTCTACGGACAGGGACACAGTACTTC.